The clone carrying this T cell receptor (beta chain) turned up a few times. The target antigen is unknown. Unique molecular identifiers were used in preparing the TCRbeta library. TCRdb independently ran MiXCR on the PCR reads; one entry per CDR3 protein. The table shows 500,000 or so distinct CDR3 sequences, with 10% to 12% occurring only once. These data come from a study of T-cell reconstitution after alpha-beta-depleted transplantation in children. CDR1 is PRHDT and CDR2 is FYEKMQ in the germline V gene (reference sequence). The CDR3 contains 14 residues. Losses at the gene ends were 7 bases for V and 7 bases for J; bases not matched to a gene: 8. Broader study findings: About two months after transplant, alpha-beta T cells reportedly came from several hundred expanded graft clones. At the one-year point after transplant, T-cell counts and TCRbeta diversity were found to come mostly from T cells that had been newly produced.

The rearrangement joins TRBV13 to TRBJ2-1; TRBD1 aligns across 9 bases. The sequence was collected from a female patient aged 2-9 years who had a stem cell transplant for aplastic anemia, so the T cells may come from the graft donor. The specimen was PBMCs, mostly from graft donor cells, collected 180 days after TCRalphabeta/CD19-depleted stem cell transplant. The CDR3 loop is CASTLGTGSNEQFF. CDR3 DNA: TGTGCCAGCACCCTCGGGACAGGGTCGAATGAGCAGTTCTTC.